The rows below give T cell receptor beta chains drawn from one sample of a study of cytomegalovirus exposure and HLA in healthy donors. TCRdb's table, derived via immunoSEQ multiplex PCR, lists solely in-frame clones and lacks some. The profile shows 83,000 or so clones, about three quarters of them singletons. The sample comprised PBMCs. The receptors shown here come from a man aged 30 to 45 in good health and CMV-seropositive. CDR3s include the opening cysteine and the closing phenylalanine or tryptophan. The D gene is left open where the match is weak. A clone size is listed for some rows: how often the clone was seen (once, few, many), or a class if it is expanded.

len | j_gene | v_gene | abundance | d_gene | CDR3aa | CDR3nt
11 | TRBJ2-1 | TRBV10-3 | . | TRBD2 | CAISAGGEQFF | TGTGCCATCAGTGCGGGGGGTGAGCAGTTCTTC
15 | TRBJ2-7 | TRBV27 | . | TRBD2 | CASRTLTSGGHEQYF | TGTGCCAGCAGGACCCTAACTAGCGGGGGGCACGAGCAGTACTTC
16 | TRBJ2-1 | TRBV2 | few | TRBD1 | CASRRGGAGQGDEQFF | TGTGCCAGCAGGAGGGGTGGGGCAGGACAGGGAGATGAGCAGTTCTTC
14 | TRBJ1-2 | TRBV18 | . | . | CASSPPAWAHGYTF | TGTGCCAGCTCACCACCGGCCTGGGCTCATGGCTACACCTTC
15 | TRBJ2-4 | TRBV28 | few | TRBD1 | CASSPPGQGRNIQYF | TGTGCCAGCAGTCCACCTGGACAGGGGAGAAACATTCAGTACTTC
17 | TRBJ1-4 | TRBV4-3 | few | . | CASSQGSGAPRYEKLFF | TGCGCCAGCAGCCAAGGGTCGGGTGCACCGCGCTATGAAAAACTGTTTTTT
19 | TRBJ1-1 | TRBV10-3 | . | TRBD1 | CAITSESLNRGPGNTEAFF | TGTGCCATCACCTCCGAATCGTTGAACAGGGGGCCTGGTAACACTGAAGCTTTCTTT
15 | TRBJ1-3 | TRBV6-5 | . | TRBD1 | CASSYSARGLNTIYF | TGTGCCAGCAGTTATTCCGCCAGGGGGCTAAACACCATATATTTT
14 | TRBJ1-5 | TRBV30 | . | . | CAWNRVGLGQPQHF | TGTGCCTGGAACCGAGTGGGGCTAGGTCAGCCCCAGCATTTT
16 | TRBJ1-4 | TRBV4-1 | once | . | CASSQGRRALLEKLFF | TGCGCCAGCAGCCAAGGCAGGAGGGCGCTTCTTGAAAAACTGTTTTTT
12 | TRBJ2-1 | TRBV19 | . | TRBD1 | CASTEGAHEQFF | TGTGCCAGTACTGAGGGGGCACATGAGCAGTTCTTC
13 | TRBJ1-1 | TRBV27 | few | TRBD1 | CASADRGPTEAFF | TGTGCCAGCGCGGACAGGGGACCCACTGAAGCTTTCTTT
13 | TRBJ1-1 | TRBV6-6 | . | . | CASTRSSNTEAFF | TGTGCCAGCACGCGTAGCTCGAACACTGAAGCTTTCTTT
15 | TRBJ1-2 | TRBV5-4 | . | TRBD1 | CASSFVQGVRYGYTF | TGTGCCAGCAGCTTCGTACAGGGGGTTCGGTATGGCTACACCTTC
20 | TRBJ1-3 | TRBV7-7 | . | TRBD1 | CASTPGKDRAGSNSGNTIYF | TGTGCCAGCACCCCGGGAAAAGACAGGGCCGGATCTAACTCTGGAAACACCATATATTTT
13 | TRBJ1-1 | TRBV5-6 | . | . | CASSLGVYSEAFF | TGTGCCAGCAGCTTGGGGGTGTACAGTGAAGCTTTCTTT
15 | TRBJ2-1 | TRBV30 | . | TRBD2 | CAWTSGSSSYNEQFF | TGTGCCTGGACTAGCGGCTCCAGCTCCTACAATGAGCAGTTCTTC
14 | TRBJ2-1 | TRBV9 | . | TRBD1 | CASSSGTGVDEQFF | TGTGCCAGCAGCTCGGGGACAGGGGTCGATGAGCAGTTCTTC
15 | TRBJ1-6 | TRBV6-1 | . | . | CASRRWDTPNSPLHF | TGTGCCAGCAGGCGCTGGGACACTCCAAATTCACCCCTCCACTTT
16 | TRBJ1-5 | TRBV15 | . | TRBD1 | CATSRGKQGANQPQHF | TGTGCCACCAGCAGAGGGAAACAGGGGGCCAATCAGCCCCAGCATTTT
16 | TRBJ1-6 | TRBV27 | . | . | CASSFGRNRVGSPLHF | TGTGCCAGCAGTTTCGGGCGGAACAGGGTAGGCTCACCCCTCCACTTT
15 | TRBJ2-5 | TRBV7-2 | few | . | CASSLTRGESETQYF | TGTGCCAGCAGCTTGACCAGGGGAGAGTCGGAGACCCAGTACTTC
13 | TRBJ2-1 | TRBV30 | . | . | CAWSLGEHVGQFF | TGTGCCTGGAGTTTGGGCGAACATGTCGGGCAGTTCTTC
15 | TRBJ2-7 | TRBV18 | . | TRBD2 | CASSTASGGTYEQYF | TGTGCCAGCTCGACGGCTAGCGGGGGAACCTACGAGCAGTACTTC
13 | TRBJ1-1 | TRBV6-1 | few | TRBD1 | CASNIQGTAEAFF | TGTGCCAGCAATATACAGGGGACCGCTGAAGCTTTCTTT
14 | TRBJ2-5 | TRBV28 | once | . | CASSGGPTPETQYF | TGTGCCAGCAGTGGCGGTCCCACCCCAGAGACCCAGTACTTC
15 | TRBJ2-1 | TRBV7-6 | . | TRBD2 | CASSSTSGGYNEQFF | TGTGCCAGCAGCTCGACTAGCGGGGGCTACAATGAGCAGTTCTTC
12 | TRBJ2-7 | TRBV6-6 | . | TRBD2 | CASSRGGYEQYF | TGTGCCAGCAGTCGGGGGGGCTACGAGCAGTACTTC
15 | TRBJ1-1 | TRBV27 | few | . | CASSLSNTGNTEAFF | TGTGCCAGCAGTTTATCCAACACAGGTAACACTGAAGCTTTCTTT
15 | TRBJ1-6 | TRBV9 | few | TRBD1 | CASSGGQGLNSPLHF | TGTGCCAGCAGCGGGGGACAGGGGCTGAATTCACCCCTCCACTTT
16 | TRBJ2-2 | TRBV2 | . | TRBD2 | CASSVLAGGDTGELFF | TGTGCCAGCAGTGTTCTAGCGGGGGGGGACACCGGGGAGCTGTTTTTT
14 | TRBJ1-2 | TRBV5-6 | few | TRBD1 | CASSLATGGGGYTF | TGTGCCAGCAGCTTGGCGACAGGGGGAGGTGGCTACACCTTC
16 | TRBJ1-1 | TRBV2 | . | TRBD1 | CASNEPGQSRNTEAFF | TGTGCCAGCAATGAGCCGGGACAGTCGAGGAACACTGAAGCTTTCTTT
14 | TRBJ2-3 | TRBV12-5 | . | . | CASGITGYPDTQYF | TGTGCTAGTGGTATCACAGGGTACCCAGATACGCAGTATTTT
13 | TRBJ1-1 | TRBV7-3 | . | . | CASSLNRNTEAFF | TGTGCCAGCAGCTTAAACAGGAACACTGAAGCTTTCTTT
14 | TRBJ2-7 | TRBV7-3 | . | . | CASSLAGNSYEQYF | TGTGCCAGCAGCTTGGCAGGGAACTCCTACGAGCAGTACTTC
13 | TRBJ2-5 | TRBV7-9 | . | . | CASSLWGGETQYF | TGTGCCAGCAGCTTATGGGGGGGCGAGACCCAGTACTTC
14 | TRBJ2-2 | TRBV6-4 | . | TRBD2 | CASSVGGGTGELFF | TGTGCCAGCAGTGTCGGGGGGGGCACCGGGGAGCTGTTTTTT
15 | TRBJ2-1 | TRBV6-5 | . | TRBD2 | CASSTGTNSYNEQFF | TGTGCCAGCAGCACCGGGACTAACTCCTACAATGAGCAGTTCTTC
13 | TRBJ2-2 | TRBV27 | . | . | CASRQSNTGELFF | TGTGCCAGCAGACAGTCGAACACCGGGGAGCTGTTTTTT
17 | TRBJ2-3 | TRBV4-2 | . | TRBD1 | CASSQELAGGITDTQYF | TGTGCCAGCAGCCAAGAACTGGCAGGGGGAATCACAGATACGCAGTATTTT
14 | TRBJ2-7 | TRBV7-3 | . | . | CASSLNRAGDEQYF | TGTGCCAGCAGCTTGAACAGGGCCGGAGACGAGCAGTACTTC
15 | TRBJ2-5 | TRBV6-5 | . | . | CASSSIRGRQETQYF | TGTGCCAGCAGTTCTATCAGGGGTCGTCAAGAGACCCAGTACTTC
14 | TRBJ1-4 | TRBV18 | few | TRBD1 | CASSPGQGGEKLFF | TGTGCCAGCTCACCCGGACAGGGCGGTGAAAAACTGTTTTTT
13 | TRBJ1-1 | TRBV7-9 | few | . | CASSPTQGTEAFF | TGTGCCAGCAGCCCGACACAGGGCACTGAAGCTTTCTTT
15 | TRBJ2-2 | TRBV7-3 | . | . | CASSLFGGETGELFF | TGTGCCAGCAGCTTATTTGGGGGCGAGACCGGGGAGCTGTTTTTT
15 | TRBJ1-3 | TRBV19 | . | . | CASSNQGTSGNTIYF | TGTGCCAGTAGTAACCAGGGGACCTCTGGAAACACCATATATTTT
14 | TRBJ2-7 | TRBV2 | . | TRBD2 | CASRGLADSYEQYF | TGTGCCAGCAGGGGTCTAGCGGACTCCTACGAGCAGTACTTC
15 | TRBJ2-5 | TRBV11-2 | . | . | CASSSGTRGFATQYF | TGTGCCAGCAGCTCCGGGACGCGGGGTTTTGCGACCCAGTACTTC
15 | TRBJ1-3 | TRBV30 | . | . | CAWSVRRGLGNTIYF | TGTGCCTGGAGTGTACGTAGGGGCCTTGGAAACACCATATATTTT
18 | TRBJ2-1 | TRBV4-1 | . | . | CASSQGQGAGSSYNEQFF | TGCGCCAGCAGCCAAGGACAGGGCGCCGGGAGCTCCTACAATGAGCAGTTCTTC
16 | TRBJ2-5 | TRBV23-1 | . | TRBD1 | CASSQSKQGMGETQYF | TGCGCCAGCAGTCAATCGAAACAGGGGATGGGTGAGACCCAGTACTTC
13 | TRBJ2-7 | TRBV6-5 | . | TRBD1 | CASSPRQGYEQYF | TGTGCCAGCAGTCCTAGACAGGGCTACGAGCAGTACTTC